What follows are 18 T cell receptor beta chains derived from one specimen sequenced in a study of T cells in Graves' hyperthyroidism and ophthalmopathy. RNA transcripts gave rise to amplified TCR beta CDR3 regions. HTBI primers were employed in a first-round RT-PCR of the TCR CDR3. TCRdb used MiXCR to reprocess the multiplex PCR reads, holding one entry per CDR3 protein. There are some 620,000 distinct CDR3 sequences in the sample; 16% occur only once, and 3.8% lies in the top ten. What was sequenced was blood. The source of these receptors is a woman aged 30 to 39 with Graves' hyperthyroidism.

Regarding this clonotype: A much larger clone differs by one base, so this may be a read error. The chain is built from TRBV29-1 and TRBJ2-1; 7 bases agree with TRBD2. J was trimmed by 5 bases and V by 3 bases; bases with no gene match: 16. The germline CDR1 and CDR2 sequences are SQVTM and ANQGSEA. This CDR3 is built from 17 residues. The CDR3 region has the DNA TGCAGCGTTGACAGACCGGGGGGAGGTGAAACCCACAATGAGCAGTTCTTC. It yields the protein CSVDRPGGGETHNEQFF.

This clonotype was detected many times. V is TRBV30 and J is TRBJ1-1; 9 bases fit TRBD1. J gave up 9 bases and V 1 base, and 6 bases lay outside the gene matches. The length of the CDR3 is 13 residues. CDR1 GTSNPN and CDR2 SVGIG come from the germline V gene (reference sequence). The CDR3 DNA reads as TGTGCCTGGAGTGCAAACAGGGGGCAAAAAGCTTTCTTT. This gives the protein CAWSANRGQKAFF.

This clonotype was seen at least ten times. The V gene is TRBV28, the J gene TRBJ2-7; D is ambiguous. The CDR3 spans 15 residues. CDR1 and CDR2 from the germline V gene are MDHEN and SYDVKM. The ends were cut back, 1 base at V and 3 bases at J, with 13 bases in the middle. DNA of the CDR3: TGTGCCAGCAGTTTATATTCAGAGCTCGACTACGAGCAGTACTTC. Translating it yields CASSLYSELDYEQYF.

This clonotype turned up a few times. The chain recombines TRBV24-1 with TRBJ1-2; 9 nucleotides align to TRBD1. The V and J ends lost 5 bases and 3 bases, in that order; junction bases with no gene match: 6. The CDR3 length is 15 residues. Germline V gene data show CDR1 as KGHDR and CDR2 as SFDVKD. The CDR3 is CATSAGTGSYYGYTF. The CDR3 region has the DNA TGTGCCACCAGTGCCGGGACAGGGAGCTACTATGGCTACACCTTC.

This clonotype has more than one count but fewer than ten. For the CDR3, the DNA is TGTGCCATCAGTACCGGGACAGCTAACTATGGCTACACCTTC. Translating it yields CAISTGTANYGYTF. V usage is TRBV10-3 and J usage is TRBJ1-2; TRBD1 matches at 7 bases. The CDR3 has 14 amino acids. The V gene's germline CDR1 is ENHRY and CDR2 SYGVKD. J lost 0 bases, V lost 5 bases, and 3 bases had no gene match.

J is TRBJ2-1 and V is TRBV20-1; the match to TRBD2 covers 12 bases. CDR1 and CDR2 from the germline V gene are DFQATT and SNEGSKA (reference sequence). The CDR3 loop spans 18 amino acids. The junction had 10 bases not matched to a gene; V was cut back by 0 bases and J by 4 bases. CDR3 DNA sequence: TGCAGTGCTAGAGATGCTAAGATGGGGACTAGCGGGTACAATGAGCAGTTCTTC. Translated: CSARDAKMGTSGYNEQFF.

CDR3 sequence (DNA): TGTGCCAGTAGTATAAATAGCGGTTGGGGCTCCTACAATGAGCAGTTCTTC. Protein: CASSINSGWGSYNEQFF. V gene TRBV19 combines with J gene TRBJ2-1; TRBD2 might be the D (6 bases). V was clipped by 2 bases and J by 0 bases, with 14 bases between them. Germline CDR1 is LNHDA and CDR2 is SQIVND (reference sequence). The CDR3 consists of 17 residues.

The J gene is TRBJ2-5, the V gene TRBV20-1, with D possibly matching TRBD2 (5 bases). Looked up from germline, CDR1 is DFQATT and CDR2 is SNEGSKA (reference sequence). V shed 1 base and J shed 5 bases, with 20 bases lying between them. The CDR3 runs to 16 residues. The CDR3 region is CSARVVRWESQETQYF. The CDR3 DNA reads as TGCAGTGCTAGAGTTGTAAGGTGGGAGTCGCAGGAGACCCAGTACTTC.

The J gene is TRBJ2-1, the V gene TRBV14, with a tentative D call TRBD1 (6 bases). Germline lookup yields CDR1 SGHDN and CDR2 FVKESK. The germline V and J ends were trimmed by 0 bases and 1 base, with 10 bases remaining between them. This CDR3 spans 16 amino acids. The CDR3 here is CASSQEGGRSYNEQFF. DNA of the CDR3: TGTGCCAGCAGCCAAGAAGGGGGTAGATCCTACAATGAGCAGTTCTTC. The whole variable domain, filled in from reference TRBV14 and TRBJ2-1, reads EAGVTQFPSHSVIEKGQTVTLRCDPISGHDNLYWYRRVMGKEIKFLLHFVKESKQDESGMPNNRFLAERTGGTYSTLKVQPAELEDSGVYFCASSQEGGRSYNEQFFGPGTRLTVL.

This clonotype was counted ten times or more. The chain couples TRBV7-2 to TRBJ2-3; D is uncertain. The CDR3 loop spans 12 amino acids. V lost 1 base, J lost 7 bases, and 6 bases lay in between. In germline, CDR1 is SGHTA, CDR2 FQGNSA. In DNA form, the CDR3 reads TGTGCCAGCAGCTTAGGGCGGAATACGCAGTATTTT. It encodes CASSLGRNTQYF.

The chain uses TRBV12-3 or TRBV12-4 and TRBJ1-5; no clear D. This CDR3 has 14 residues. V shed 2 bases and J shed 8 bases, with 13 bases lying between them. This CDR3 reads CASSLSGPTKPQHF. The CDR3, as DNA: TGTGCCAGCAGTTTAAGCGGCCCCACCAAGCCCCAGCATTTT.

This clonotype came up a few times. The chain links TRBV11-3 to TRBJ2-7, with D hard to call. Germline loops: CDR1 SGHNT, CDR2 YENEEA. With 4 bases removed from V and 0 bases from J, the gap between germline ends came to 7 bases. The CDR3 covers 13 residues. In DNA, the CDR3 is TGTGCCAGCAGCTATGGGGACTCCTACGAGCAGTACTTC. It translates to CASSYGDSYEQYF.

The chain joins TRBV9 to TRBJ1-6; D unclear. V was cut by 0 bases and J by 5 bases, with 9 bases left in between. CDR3 length equals 15 residues. Germline CDR1 SGDLS, CDR2 YYNGEE. CDR3: CASSVGAAHNSPLHF. As DNA, the CDR3 is TGTGCCAGCAGCGTAGGTGCGGCCCATAATTCACCCCTCCACTTT.

The chain uses TRBV4-3 and TRBJ2-1, with no clear D. In germline, CDR1 is LGHNA, CDR2 YSLEER. The V gene lost 0 bases and the J gene lost 1 base, with 7 bases spanning the gap. This CDR3 is built from 15 residues. The CDR3 is CASSQELRSYNEQFF. DNA of the CDR3: TGCGCCAGCAGCCAAGAGTTACGTTCCTACAATGAGCAGTTCTTC.

The V and J genes are TRBV15 and TRBJ2-2; no clear D. CDR3 length: 16 residues. CDR1 and CDR2 (germline): LNHNV, YYDKDF (reference sequence). The ends were cut back, 0 bases at V and 2 bases at J, with 10 bases in the middle. CDR3 amino acids: CATSRDPTINTGELFF. In nucleotides, the CDR3 is TGTGCCACCAGCAGAGACCCGACCATTAACACCGGGGAGCTGTTTTTT. The full variable domain, rest sourced from reference TRBV15 and TRBJ2-2, is DAMVIQNPRYQVTQFGKPVTLSCSQTLNHNVMYWYQQKSSQAPKLLFHYYDKDFNNEADTPDNFQSRRPNTSFCFLDIRSPGLGDTAMYLCATSRDPTINTGELFFGEGSRLTVL.

This chain connects TRBV29-1 to TRBJ2-3; no clear D. The CDR3 covers 12 residues. The germline V gene encodes CDR1 SQVTM and CDR2 ANQGSEA. V lost 6 bases, J lost 2 bases, and 9 bases lay in between. The CDR3 nucleotides are TGCAGCGTGACTCAGTACACAGATACGCAGTATTTT. It yields the protein CSVTQYTDTQYF.

This clonotype occurred a few times. V gene TRBV29-1 combines with J gene TRBJ2-1, with D hard to call. Germline loops: CDR1 SQVTM, CDR2 ANQGSEA. The CDR3 covers 11 residues. V lost 4 bases to trimming and J lost 7 bases, with 8 bases between them. The CDR3 DNA follows: TGCAGCGTTGGGTCCGGGAATGAGCAGTTCTTC. Its protein product is CSVGSGNEQFF.

Ten or more counts support this clonotype. The rearrangement joins TRBV25-1 to TRBJ2-1, with D perhaps matching TRBD1 or TRBD2 (5 bases each). CDR3 length: 15 residues. Trimming removed 6 bases from V and 6 bases from J, with 18 bases in between. The germline V gene has CDR1 MGHDK and CDR2 SYGVNS. CDR3 nucleotide sequence: TGTGCCAGCAGGTCGTCGGGGACGCAACGCAATGAGCAGTTCTTC. This gives the protein CASRSSGTQRNEQFF. The full variable domain, its missing parts supplied by reference TRBV25-1 and TRBJ2-1, is EADIYQTPRYLVIGTGKKITLECSQTMGHDKMYWYQQDPGMELHLIHYSYGVNSTEKGDLSSESTVSRIRTEHFPLTLESARPSHTSQYLCASRSSGTQRNEQFFGPGTRLTVL.